This passage covers 6 T cell receptor beta chains from one sample sequenced in a study of CD8 T cells in Susac syndrome. RNA, at about 0.5 to 1 ug, was reverse transcribed with random hexamers. TCRdb reprocessed the immunoSEQ multiplex PCR reads with MiXCR, giving one entry per CDR3 protein. This table holds about 180,000 distinct CDR3 sequences, roughly 95% found once. Sample: CD8+ T cells from PBMCs. The receptors were gathered from a human donor with multiple sclerosis.

This clonotype came up a few times. The chain carries TRBV19 and TRBJ2-1; the D is unclear. V dropped 5 bases and J dropped 7 bases, with 6 bases sitting between them. CDR1 and CDR2 from the germline V gene are LNHDA and SQIVND (reference sequence). This CDR3 is 11 amino acids long. CDR3 DNA: TGTGCCAGTAGTCTGTTGAATGAGCAGTTCTTC. The encoded protein is CASSLLNEQFF. The full variable domain, its missing parts supplied by reference TRBV19 and TRBJ2-1, is DGGITQSPKYLFRKEGQNVTLSCEQNLNHDAMYWYRQDPGQGLRLIYYSQIVNDFQKGDIAEGYSVSREKKESFPLTVTSAQKNPTAFYLCASSLLNEQFFGPGTRLTVL.

The chain combines TRBV7-9 with TRBJ2-3; tentative D call: TRBD1 (6 bases). The CDR3 covers 13 residues. Germline V gene sequence: CDR1 SEHNR, CDR2 FQNEAQ (reference sequence). With 1 base removed from V and 11 bases from J, the gap between germline ends came to 13 bases. The CDR3 here is CASSLGGTMEQYF. The DNA of the CDR3 is TGTGCCAGCAGCTTAGGGGGGACAATGGAGCAGTATTTT. Using reference TRBV7-9 and TRBJ2-3 for the parts outside the CDR3, the full variable domain is DTGVSQNPRHKITKRGQNVTFRCDPISEHNRLYWYRQTLGQGPEFLTYFQNEAQLEKSRLLSDRFSAERPKGSFSTLEIQRTEQGDSAMYLCASSLGGTMEQYFGPGTRLTVL.

The chain joins TRBV27 to TRBJ2-7, with 7 bases fitting TRBD2. Germline CDR1 and CDR2: MNHEY and SMNVEV (reference sequence). The trim removed 3 bases at V and 0 bases at J, leaving 5 bases unmatched. There are 15 residues in the CDR3. The CDR3 DNA sequence: TGTGCCAGCAGTTTCAGCGGCGGGAGCTCCTACGAGCAGTACTTC. This encodes CASSFSGGSSYEQYF.

This clonotype was seen just once. The chain links TRBV7-6 to TRBJ1-4; 9 bases align to TRBD1. CDR1 SGHVS and CDR2 FNYEAQ come from the germline V gene. Losses at the gene ends were 5 bases for V and 5 bases for J; bases not matched to a gene: 3. The CDR3 has 14 residues. The chain's CDR3 is CASSRGQGNEKLFF. In nucleotides, the CDR3 is TGTGCCAGCAGCCGTGGACAGGGGAATGAAAAACTGTTTTTT.

The chain links TRBV27 to TRBJ2-7; the match to TRBD1 covers 10 bases. Germline lookup yields CDR1 MNHEY and CDR2 SMNVEV (reference sequence). V was pared by 5 bases and J by 5 bases, with 3 bases of the junction left unmatched. The CDR3 spans 13 residues. The chain's CDR3 is CASSTGTGDEQYF. CDR3 DNA: TGTGCCAGCAGTACCGGGACAGGGGACGAGCAGTACTTC.

This chain connects TRBV7-9 to TRBJ1-1; a weak D match, TRBD1 (5 bases). Per the germline V gene, CDR1 is SEHNR and CDR2 is FQNEAQ (reference sequence). V lost 6 bases and J 6 bases, leaving 11 bases between the germline ends. There are 12 residues in the CDR3. The CDR3 is CASSQGVSEAFF. CDR3 coding DNA: TGTGCCAGCAGTCAAGGGGTTTCTGAAGCTTTCTTT.